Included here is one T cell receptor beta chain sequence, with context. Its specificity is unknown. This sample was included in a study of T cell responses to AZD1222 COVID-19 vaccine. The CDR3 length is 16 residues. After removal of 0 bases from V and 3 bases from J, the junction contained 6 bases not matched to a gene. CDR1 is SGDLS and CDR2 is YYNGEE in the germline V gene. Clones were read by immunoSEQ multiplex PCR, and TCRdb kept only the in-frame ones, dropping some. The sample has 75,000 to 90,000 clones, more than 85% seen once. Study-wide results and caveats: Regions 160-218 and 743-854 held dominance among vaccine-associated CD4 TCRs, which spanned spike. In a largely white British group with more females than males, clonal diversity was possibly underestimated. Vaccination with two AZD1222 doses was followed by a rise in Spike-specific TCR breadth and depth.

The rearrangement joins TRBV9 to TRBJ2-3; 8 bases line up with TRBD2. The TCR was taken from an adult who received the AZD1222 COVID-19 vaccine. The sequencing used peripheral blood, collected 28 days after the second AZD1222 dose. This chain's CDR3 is CASSVVSGSPTDTQYF. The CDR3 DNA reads TGTGCCAGCAGCGTAGTCAGCGGGAGTCCGACAGATACGCAGTATTTT.